The rows below give T cell receptor beta chains drawn from one sample of a study of regulatory T cells in long-lasting Graves disease. TCRdb used MiXCR to reprocess the multiplex PCR reads, holding one entry per CDR3 protein. The table lists 500,000 to 800,000 distinct CDR3 sequences, 25% to 35% of them singletons, with about two fifths in the top ten. The sequences come from peripheral blood mononuclear cells (PBMCs), collected when the disease was refractory, from a patient treated with antithyroid drugs. These receptor sequences come from a female donor with Graves disease. CDR3s include the opening cysteine and the closing phenylalanine or tryptophan. A D gene is named only where the DNA matches it firmly. Some rows mark clone size as missing; the rest say once, few, many or name a class of expanded clone.

V: TRBV28; size: NA; J: TRBJ1-5; D: NA; DNA: TGTGCCAGCAGCTTACCCCCGGACCGACGGTTTCGGCAGCCCCAGCATTTT; CDR3: CASSLPPDRRFRQPQHF
V: TRBV6-9; size: many; J: TRBJ1-1; D: NA; DNA: TGTGCCAGCAGTTCCGCAGCCGGACCGACTTTAAACACTGAAGCTTTCTTT; CDR3: CASSSAAGPTLNTEAFF
V: TRBV6-1; size: many; J: TRBJ2-7; D: NA; DNA: TGTGCCAGCAGCCCCTATCAGACTGGGACCTACGAGCAGTACTTC; CDR3: CASSPYQTGTYEQYF
V: TRBV29-1; size: many; J: TRBJ1-1; D: NA; DNA: TGCAGCGTTGTACAGGGAGACACTGAAGCTTTCTTT; CDR3: CSVVQGDTEAFF
V: TRBV6-1; size: few; J: TRBJ1-5; D: NA; DNA: TGTGCCAGCATTCGCCGGGGGGCCTATCAGCCCCAGCATTTT; CDR3: CASIRRGAYQPQHF
V: TRBV6-5; size: NA; J: TRBJ2-7; D: TRBD1; DNA: TGTGCCAGCAGTTACACAGGGGGCACGTACTTC; CDR3: CASSYTGGTYF
V: TRBV12-3/TRBV12-4; size: NA; J: TRBJ2-7; D: NA; DNA: TGTGCCAGCAGGCCCTCCGGGGCAGGACAGACGAACGAGCAGTACTTC; CDR3: CASRPSGAGQTNEQYF
V: TRBV5-1; size: NA; J: TRBJ2-2; D: NA; DNA: TGCGCCAGCAGCCCCGGGACACGTGGAGGGGAGCTGTTTTTT; CDR3: CASSPGTRGGELFF
V: TRBV7-9; size: few; J: TRBJ2-7; D: NA; DNA: TGTGCCAGCAGCTTCGCGGTAAGCTACGAGCAGTACTTC; CDR3: CASSFAVSYEQYF
V: TRBV14; size: few; J: TRBJ1-2; D: NA; DNA: TGTGCCAGCAGCCAAGATCGGCTCCATTACACCTTC; CDR3: CASSQDRLHYTF
V: TRBV2; size: many; J: TRBJ2-7; D: TRBD2; DNA: TGTGCCAGCAGTACGTCTCCGGGGGGGGAGCAGTACTTC; CDR3: CASSTSPGGEQYF
V: TRBV4-1; size: few; J: TRBJ1-1; D: NA; DNA: TGCGCCAGCAGCCCACGACAGGACGGTGAAGCTTTCTTT; CDR3: CASSPRQDGEAFF
V: TRBV3-1; size: many; J: TRBJ1-1; D: NA; DNA: TGTGCCAGCAGCCCCGACGGGGACACTGAAGCTTTCTTT; CDR3: CASSPDGDTEAFF
V: TRBV27; size: few; J: TRBJ1-5; D: TRBD1; DNA: TGTGCCAGCAGACGGACAGGGGGCGCCGGGCAGCCCCAGCATTTT; CDR3: CASRRTGGAGQPQHF
V: TRBV7-2; size: few; J: TRBJ2-7; D: NA; DNA: TGTGCCAGCAGCTTAGTTACGGGGGTGAGCTACGAGCAGTACTTC; CDR3: CASSLVTGVSYEQYF
V: TRBV20-1; size: NA; J: TRBJ1-1; D: NA; DNA: TGCAGTGCGATCTTTCAGGGGCCGAATGAAGCTTTCTTT; CDR3: CSAIFQGPNEAFF
V: TRBV3-1; size: NA; J: TRBJ1-1; D: NA; DNA: TGTGCCAGCAGCCAGTTTGGGGGGGGCGATGAAGCTTTCTTT; CDR3: CASSQFGGGDEAFF
V: TRBV7-2; size: many; J: TRBJ1-2; D: NA; DNA: TGTGCCAGCAGCTTGACAGTTTATGGCTACACCTTC; CDR3: CASSLTVYGYTF
V: TRBV5-4; size: NA; J: TRBJ2-7; D: TRBD2; DNA: TGTGCCAGCAGCGAGAGACTAGCGGGAGGGAAGTACGAGCAGTACTTC; CDR3: CASSERLAGGKYEQYF
V: TRBV20-1; size: NA; J: TRBJ2-5; D: TRBD1; DNA: TGCAGTGCCGGGACAGCGCGTTTGGAGACCCAGTACTTC; CDR3: CSAGTARLETQYF
V: TRBV7-2; size: NA; J: TRBJ2-1; D: NA; DNA: TGTGCCAGCAGCCCTGAGGGGATTGCCTACAATGAGCAGTTCTTC; CDR3: CASSPEGIAYNEQFF
V: TRBV29-1; size: few; J: TRBJ1-1; D: NA; DNA: TGCAGCGTTGAGTCAGGGAAAACTGAAGCTTTCTTT; CDR3: CSVESGKTEAFF
V: TRBV19; size: few; J: TRBJ1-3; D: NA; DNA: TGTGCCAGCGGGCAGGGAGACACCATATATTTT; CDR3: CASGQGDTIYF
V: TRBV20-1; size: NA; J: TRBJ2-6; D: NA; DNA: TGCAGTGCCCGGGCGATGACAGACTCTGGGGCCAACGTCCTGACTTTC; CDR3: CSARAMTDSGANVLTF
V: TRBV6-5; size: few; J: TRBJ2-7; D: NA; DNA: TGTGCCAGCAGTTGGAGGGGCAGCGGGACAACCCTCCCTTACGAGCAGTACTTC; CDR3: CASSWRGSGTTLPYEQYF
V: TRBV6-1; size: NA; J: TRBJ1-5; D: TRBD1; DNA: TGTGCCAGCAGTCAGGGGGGGAACGGTCAGCCCCAGCATTTT; CDR3: CASSQGGNGQPQHF
V: TRBV7-9; size: NA; J: TRBJ1-1; D: NA; DNA: TGTGCCAGCAGCTTAATTCGGGCCACTGAAGCTTTCTTT; CDR3: CASSLIRATEAFF
V: TRBV20-1; size: few; J: TRBJ1-6; D: NA; DNA: TGCAGTGCTAGAGAAGGGGTCCAGCCCCTCCACTTT; CDR3: CSAREGVQPLHF
V: TRBV29-1; size: NA; J: TRBJ2-5; D: TRBD2; DNA: TGCAGCGTTGGGGAATGGCGGGAGCGTTGGGAGACCCAGTACTTC; CDR3: CSVGEWRERWETQYF
V: TRBV30; size: NA; J: TRBJ2-2; D: TRBD2; DNA: TGTGCCTGGAGTGTGGCGGGAGTACTCTCCGGGGAGCTGTTTTTT; CDR3: CAWSVAGVLSGELFF
V: TRBV19; size: NA; J: TRBJ1-2; D: NA; DNA: TGTGCCAGTAGTACAGGGAGGAGCTATGGCTACACCTTC; CDR3: CASSTGRSYGYTF
V: TRBV12-3/TRBV12-4; size: few; J: TRBJ1-4; D: NA; DNA: TGTGCCAGCAGCCCCGCGGAGGGAAGGGGTTTTAATGAAAAACTGTTTTTT; CDR3: CASSPAEGRGFNEKLFF
V: TRBV20-1; size: once; J: TRBJ1-3; D: NA; DNA: TGCAGTGCTATTACAGGGTCTGGAAACACCATATATTTT; CDR3: CSAITGSGNTIYF
V: TRBV27; size: NA; J: TRBJ2-7; D: TRBD2; DNA: TGTGCCAGCACAGGGACTAGCGGCTACGAGCAGTACTTC; CDR3: CASTGTSGYEQYF
V: TRBV7-9; size: NA; J: TRBJ1-1; D: NA; DNA: TGTGCCAGCAGCTTAGCTCAGGGGTATGAAGCTTTCTTT; CDR3: CASSLAQGYEAFF
V: TRBV19; size: NA; J: TRBJ2-3; D: NA; DNA: TGTGCCAGTAGTATAGACCCTAGGATGGGAGATACGCAGTATTTT; CDR3: CASSIDPRMGDTQYF
V: TRBV6-1; size: few; J: TRBJ1-5; D: NA; DNA: TGTGCCAGCAGTGAAGCGTGGATACGACCCCAGCATTTT; CDR3: CASSEAWIRPQHF
V: TRBV5-1; size: NA; J: TRBJ1-5; D: NA; DNA: TGTGCCAGCAGCTTAGTTGCCGGAAATCAGCCCCAGCATTTT; CDR3: CASSLVAGNQPQHF
V: TRBV3-1; size: few; J: TRBJ2-7; D: NA; DNA: TGTGCCAGCACAATAAAGGCAGGTGGGCTCGAGCAGTACTTC; CDR3: CASTIKAGGLEQYF
V: TRBV30; size: few; J: TRBJ2-5; D: NA; DNA: TGTGCCTGGAGTGTTCGGGACTCCACGACCCAGTACTTC; CDR3: CAWSVRDSTTQYF
V: TRBV5-1; size: NA; J: TRBJ1-2; D: NA; DNA: TGCGCCAGCGGGACCGCGGACTATGGCTACACCTTC; CDR3: CASGTADYGYTF
V: TRBV6-1; size: NA; J: TRBJ1-2; D: NA; DNA: TGTGCCAGCACCACTACTGGCCGAGGTTTTAGGGGGGGCTACACCTTC; CDR3: CASTTTGRGFRGGYTF
V: TRBV12-3/TRBV12-4; size: few; J: TRBJ1-2; D: NA; DNA: TGTGCCAGCAGTTTGGGGCACCGACTCCAGGGTTTGAGCAACTATGGCTACACCTTC; CDR3: CASSLGHRLQGLSNYGYTF
V: TRBV20-1; size: few; J: TRBJ1-4; D: TRBD1; DNA: TGCAGTGCTAGAGGGGGGACAGTTAATGAAAAACTGTTTTTT; CDR3: CSARGGTVNEKLFF
V: TRBV2; size: many; J: TRBJ1-1; D: TRBD1; DNA: TGTGCCAGCAGCCTGACAGGGGCCCGACCCGTTGAAGCTTTCTTT; CDR3: CASSLTGARPVEAFF
V: TRBV6-9; size: NA; J: TRBJ1-2; D: NA; DNA: TGTGCCAGCAGTTACTCTCCAGGGGCGGGATATGGCTACACCTTC; CDR3: CASSYSPGAGYGYTF
V: TRBV15; size: few; J: TRBJ1-3; D: NA; DNA: TGTGCCACCAGCAGAGATCGGCCGGCTGGAAACACCATATATTTT; CDR3: CATSRDRPAGNTIYF